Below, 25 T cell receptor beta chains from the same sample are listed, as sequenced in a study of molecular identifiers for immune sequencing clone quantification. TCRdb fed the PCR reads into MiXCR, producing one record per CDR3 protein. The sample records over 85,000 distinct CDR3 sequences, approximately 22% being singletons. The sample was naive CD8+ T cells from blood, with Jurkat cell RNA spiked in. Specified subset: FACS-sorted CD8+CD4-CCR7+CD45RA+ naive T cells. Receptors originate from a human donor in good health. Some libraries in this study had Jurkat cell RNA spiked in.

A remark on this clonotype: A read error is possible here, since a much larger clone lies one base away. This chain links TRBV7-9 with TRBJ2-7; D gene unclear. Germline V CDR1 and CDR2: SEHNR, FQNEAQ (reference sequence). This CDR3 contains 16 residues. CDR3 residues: CASSFGFAVSSYERYF. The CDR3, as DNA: TGTGCCAGCAGCTTTGGATTTGCGGTTAGCTCCTACGAGCGGTACTTC. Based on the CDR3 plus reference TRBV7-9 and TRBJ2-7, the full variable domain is DTGVSQNPRHKITKRGQNVTFRCDPISEHNRLYWYRQTLGQGPEFLTYFQNEAQLEKSRLLSDRFSAERPKGSFSTLEIQRTEQGDSAMYLCASSFGFAVSSYERYFGPGTRLTVT.

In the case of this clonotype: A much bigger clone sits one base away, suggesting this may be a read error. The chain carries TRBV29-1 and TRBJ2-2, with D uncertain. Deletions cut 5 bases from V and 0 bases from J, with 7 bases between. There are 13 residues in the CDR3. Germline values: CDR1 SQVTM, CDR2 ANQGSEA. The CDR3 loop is CSVPAANTGELFF. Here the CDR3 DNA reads TGCAGCGTTCCGGCAGCGAACACCGGGGAGCTGTTTTTT.

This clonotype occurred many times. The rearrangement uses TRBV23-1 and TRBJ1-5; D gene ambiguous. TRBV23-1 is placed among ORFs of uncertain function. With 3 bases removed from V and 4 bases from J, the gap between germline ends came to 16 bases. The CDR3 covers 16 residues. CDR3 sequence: CASSQVAIIANQPQHF. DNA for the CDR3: TGCGCCAGCAGTCAGGTGGCAATCATAGCAAATCAGCCCCAGCATTTT.

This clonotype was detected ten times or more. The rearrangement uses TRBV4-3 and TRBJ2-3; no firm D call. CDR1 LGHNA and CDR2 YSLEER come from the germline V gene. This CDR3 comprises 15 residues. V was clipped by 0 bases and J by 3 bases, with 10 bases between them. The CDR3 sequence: CASSQDFQDTDTQYF. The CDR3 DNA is TGCGCCAGCAGCCAAGACTTCCAGGATACAGATACGCAGTATTTT.

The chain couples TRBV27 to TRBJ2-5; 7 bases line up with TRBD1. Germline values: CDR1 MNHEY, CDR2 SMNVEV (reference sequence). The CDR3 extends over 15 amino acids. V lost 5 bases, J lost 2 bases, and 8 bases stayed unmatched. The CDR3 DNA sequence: TGTGCCAGCAGTCCCAGTACAGGGGATCAAGAGACCCAGTACTTC. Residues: CASSPSTGDQETQYF.

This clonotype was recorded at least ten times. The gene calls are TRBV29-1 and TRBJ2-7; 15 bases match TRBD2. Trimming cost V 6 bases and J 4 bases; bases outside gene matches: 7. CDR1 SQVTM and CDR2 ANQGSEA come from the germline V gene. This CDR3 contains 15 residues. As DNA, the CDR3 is TGCAGCGTCGCCGGGGGACTAGCGGGGGGTTACGAGCAGTACTTC. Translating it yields CSVAGGLAGGYEQYF.

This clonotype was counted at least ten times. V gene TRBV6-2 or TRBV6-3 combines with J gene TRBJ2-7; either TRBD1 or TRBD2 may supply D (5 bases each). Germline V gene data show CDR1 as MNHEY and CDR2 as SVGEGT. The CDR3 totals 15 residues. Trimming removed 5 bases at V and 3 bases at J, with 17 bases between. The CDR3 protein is CASSNGAGNVYEQYF. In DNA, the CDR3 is TGTGCCAGCAGTAACGGGGCAGGGAACGTCTACGAGCAGTACTTC.

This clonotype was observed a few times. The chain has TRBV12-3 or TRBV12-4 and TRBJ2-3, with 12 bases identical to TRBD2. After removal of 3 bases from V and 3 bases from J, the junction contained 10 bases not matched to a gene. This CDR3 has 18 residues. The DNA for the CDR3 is TGTGCCAGCAGTTTTTGGCTAGCGGGGGGGCCTGGGACAGATACGCAGTATTTT. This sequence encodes CASSFWLAGGPGTDTQYF.

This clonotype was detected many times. This CDR3 is CASSLRWNRANVLTF. The CDR3 nucleotides read TGTGCCAGCAGCTTACGGTGGAACCGGGCCAACGTCCTGACTTTC. The chain combines TRBV7-6 with TRBJ2-6; no reliable D call. The CDR3 contains 15 residues. Germline V gives CDR1 SGHVS, CDR2 FNYEAQ. Trimming took 2 bases from V and 5 from J, leaving 10 bases between them.

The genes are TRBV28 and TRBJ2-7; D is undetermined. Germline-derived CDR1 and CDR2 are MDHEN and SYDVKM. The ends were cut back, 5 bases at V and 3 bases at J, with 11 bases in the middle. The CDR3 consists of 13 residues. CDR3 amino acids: CASSLGLLYEQYF. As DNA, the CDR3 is TGTGCCAGCAGTCTCGGTCTACTCTACGAGCAGTACTTC.

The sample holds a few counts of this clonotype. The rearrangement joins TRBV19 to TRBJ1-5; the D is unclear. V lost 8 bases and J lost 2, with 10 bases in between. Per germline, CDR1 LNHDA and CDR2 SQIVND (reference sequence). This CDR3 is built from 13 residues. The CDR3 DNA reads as TGTGCCAGTTCCGTCTCGGGCAATCAGCCCCAGCATTTT. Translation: CASSVSGNQPQHF.

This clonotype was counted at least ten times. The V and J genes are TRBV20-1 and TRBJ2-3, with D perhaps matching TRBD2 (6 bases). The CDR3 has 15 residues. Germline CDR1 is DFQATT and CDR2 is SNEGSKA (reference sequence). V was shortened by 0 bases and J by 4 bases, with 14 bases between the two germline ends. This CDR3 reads CSAREGGPHPDTQYF. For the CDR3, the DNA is TGCAGTGCTAGAGAGGGGGGACCGCACCCAGATACGCAGTATTTT.

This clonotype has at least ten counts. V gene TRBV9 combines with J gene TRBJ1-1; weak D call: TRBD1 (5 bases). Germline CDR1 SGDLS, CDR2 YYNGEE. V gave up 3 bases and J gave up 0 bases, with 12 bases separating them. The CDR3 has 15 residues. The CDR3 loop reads CASSALGQMNTEAFF. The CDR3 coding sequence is TGTGCCAGCAGCGCGCTTGGACAAATGAACACTGAAGCTTTCTTT. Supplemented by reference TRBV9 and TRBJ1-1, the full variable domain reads DSGVTQTPKHLITATGQRVTLRCSPRSGDLSVYWYQQSLDQGLQFLIQYYNGEERAKGNILERFSAQQFPDLHSELNLSSLELGDSALYFCASSALGQMNTEAFFGQGTRLTVV.

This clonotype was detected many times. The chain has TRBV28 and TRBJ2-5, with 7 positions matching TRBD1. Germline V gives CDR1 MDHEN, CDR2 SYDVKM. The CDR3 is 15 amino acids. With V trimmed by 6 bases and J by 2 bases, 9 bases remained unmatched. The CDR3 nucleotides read TGTGCCAGCAGCCTCACCCTCAGGGGGCAAGAGACCCAGTACTTC. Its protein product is CASSLTLRGQETQYF.

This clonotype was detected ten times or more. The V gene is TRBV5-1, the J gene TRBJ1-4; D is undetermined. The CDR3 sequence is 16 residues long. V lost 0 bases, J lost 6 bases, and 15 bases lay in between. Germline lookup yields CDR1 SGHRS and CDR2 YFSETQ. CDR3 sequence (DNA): TGCGCCAGCAGCTTGGTCCCGGGCGTATTGGATGAAAAACTGTTTTTT. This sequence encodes CASSLVPGVLDEKLFF.

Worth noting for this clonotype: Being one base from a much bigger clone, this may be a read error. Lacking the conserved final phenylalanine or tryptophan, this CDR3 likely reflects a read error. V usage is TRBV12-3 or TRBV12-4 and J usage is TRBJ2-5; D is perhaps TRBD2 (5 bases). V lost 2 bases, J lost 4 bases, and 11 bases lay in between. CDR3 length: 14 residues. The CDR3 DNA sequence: TGTGCCAGCAGTTTACGTCAGAGGGCAGAGACCCAGTACCTC. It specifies CASSLRQRAETQYL.

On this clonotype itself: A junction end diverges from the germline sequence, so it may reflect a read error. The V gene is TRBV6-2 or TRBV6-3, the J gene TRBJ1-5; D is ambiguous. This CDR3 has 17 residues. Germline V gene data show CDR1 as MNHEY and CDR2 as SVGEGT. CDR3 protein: CASSYSAGYYSNQPQHF. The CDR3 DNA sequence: TGTGCCAGCAGTTACTCGGCTGGGTACTATAGCAATCAACCCCAGCATTTT.

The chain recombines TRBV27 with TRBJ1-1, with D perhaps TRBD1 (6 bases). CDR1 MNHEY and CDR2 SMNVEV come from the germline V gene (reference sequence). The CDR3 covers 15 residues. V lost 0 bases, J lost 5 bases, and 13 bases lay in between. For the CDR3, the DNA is TGTGCCAGCAGTTTATCCTGGGGGGCTAGGACTGAAGCTTTCTTT. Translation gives CASSLSWGARTEAFF.

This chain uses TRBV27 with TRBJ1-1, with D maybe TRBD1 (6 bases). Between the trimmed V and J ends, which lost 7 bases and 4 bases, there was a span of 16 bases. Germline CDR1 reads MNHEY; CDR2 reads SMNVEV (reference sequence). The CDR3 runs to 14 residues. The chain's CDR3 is CASTRGGSGTEAFF. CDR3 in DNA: TGTGCCAGCACAAGGGGGGGTAGCGGCACTGAAGCTTTCTTT.

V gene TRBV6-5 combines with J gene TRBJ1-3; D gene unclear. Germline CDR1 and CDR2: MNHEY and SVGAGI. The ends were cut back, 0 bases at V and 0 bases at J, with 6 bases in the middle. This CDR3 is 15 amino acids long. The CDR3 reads CASSYSSTSGNTIYF. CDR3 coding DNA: TGTGCCAGCAGTTACTCGTCAACCTCTGGAAACACCATATATTTT.

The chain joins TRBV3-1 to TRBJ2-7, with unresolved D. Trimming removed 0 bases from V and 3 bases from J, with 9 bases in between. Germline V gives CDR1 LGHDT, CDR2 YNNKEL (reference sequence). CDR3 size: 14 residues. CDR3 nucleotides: TGTGCCAGCAGCCAAGATCGATTGAACTACGAGCAGTACTTC. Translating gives CASSQDRLNYEQYF.

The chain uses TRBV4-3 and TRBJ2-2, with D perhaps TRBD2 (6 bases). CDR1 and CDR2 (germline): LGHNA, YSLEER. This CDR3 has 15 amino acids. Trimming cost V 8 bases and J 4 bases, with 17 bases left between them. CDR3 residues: CASGPRGISTGELFF. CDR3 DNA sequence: TGCGCCAGCGGCCCTCGGGGGATTAGCACCGGGGAGCTGTTTTTT.

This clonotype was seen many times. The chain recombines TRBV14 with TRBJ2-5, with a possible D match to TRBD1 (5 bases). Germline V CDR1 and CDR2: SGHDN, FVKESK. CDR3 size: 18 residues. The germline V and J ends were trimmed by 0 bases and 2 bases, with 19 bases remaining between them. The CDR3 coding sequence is TGTGCCAGCAGCCAAGACTCGTGGGTAAGGGGCCAGCAAGAGACCCAGTACTTC. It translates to CASSQDSWVRGQQETQYF.

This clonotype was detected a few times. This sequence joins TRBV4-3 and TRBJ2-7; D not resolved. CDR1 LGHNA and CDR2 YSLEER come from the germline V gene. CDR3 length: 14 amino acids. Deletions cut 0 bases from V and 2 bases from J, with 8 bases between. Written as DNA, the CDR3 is TGCGCCAGCAGCCAAGAGTTGGCAGCCTACGAGCAGTACTTC. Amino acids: CASSQELAAYEQYF.

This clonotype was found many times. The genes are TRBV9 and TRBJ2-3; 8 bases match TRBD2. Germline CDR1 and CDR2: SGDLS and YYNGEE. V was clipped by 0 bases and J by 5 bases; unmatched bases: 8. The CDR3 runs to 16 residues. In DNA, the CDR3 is TGTGCCAGCAGCGTAGGGATAGCGGGGTACCGAGATACGCAGTATTTT. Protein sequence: CASSVGIAGYRDTQYF.